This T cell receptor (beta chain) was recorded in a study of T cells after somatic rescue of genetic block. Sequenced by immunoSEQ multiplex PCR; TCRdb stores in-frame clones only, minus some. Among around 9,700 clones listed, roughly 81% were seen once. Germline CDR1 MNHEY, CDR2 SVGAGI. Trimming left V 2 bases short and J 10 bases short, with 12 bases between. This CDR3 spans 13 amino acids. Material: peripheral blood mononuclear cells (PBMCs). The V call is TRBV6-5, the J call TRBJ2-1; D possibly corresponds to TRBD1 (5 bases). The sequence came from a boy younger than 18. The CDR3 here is CASSYELQGEQFF. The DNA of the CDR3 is TGTGCCAGCAGTTACGAATTGCAGGGAGAGCAGTTCTTC.